This is a list of T cell receptor beta chains from one sample in a study of graft-versus-host responses after intestinal transplantation. Measured with immunoSEQ multiplex PCR; TCRdb has only the in-frame clones, and not every one. The repertoire holds 4,000 or so clones, with about 29% as singletons. Sample: alloreactive CD4+ T cells from a mixed lymphocyte reaction culture, taken before transplantation. The origin of the receptors is a human patient who was an organ donor for intestinal transplantation. CDR3s include the opening cysteine and the closing phenylalanine or tryptophan. A D gene is named only where the DNA matches it firmly. Clone size appears in some rows only: once, few, many, or a class for an expanded clone.

>-|few|TRBV6-5|TRBJ1-5
TGTGCCAGCAGTCCCCGGGAGAGCAATCAGCCCCAGCATTTT
CASSPRESNQPQHF
>-|few|TRBV9|TRBJ2-1
TGTGCCAGCAGCCAAGAGGTCGGCTCGAGCTCCTACAATGAGCAGTTCTTC
CASSQEVGSSSYNEQFF
>-|-|TRBV6-8|TRBJ1-6
TGTGCCAGCAGTTCTCAGGGTTATTCACCCCTCCACTTT
CASSSQGYSPLHF
>TRBD2|-|TRBV2|TRBJ2-5
TGTGCCAGCACCGGACTAGCGGGGGGGGAGACCCAGTACTTC
CASTGLAGGETQYF
>-|-|TRBV11-2|TRBJ2-3
TGTGCCAGCAGCTTATTCGGGGCCCTAGATACGCAGTATTTT
CASSLFGALDTQYF
>-|medium-sized|TRBV18|TRBJ1-3
TGTGCCAGCTCACCTTACAGGGTCGACTCTGGAAACACCATATATTTT
CASSPYRVDSGNTIYF
>TRBD2|-|TRBV7-2|TRBJ2-7
TGTGCCAGCACCGTCGCGCGGGGGTCGGCATACGAGCAGTACTTC
CASTVARGSAYEQYF
>TRBD1|-|TRBV9|TRBJ1-6
TGTGCCAGCAGCCCCCAGACAGGGGTGACACCCCTCCACTTT
CASSPQTGVTPLHF
>-|few|TRBV10-3|TRBJ1-2
TGTGCCATCCGGGATCGGGAGGGATCTGGCTACACCTTC
CAIRDREGSGYTF
>-|-|TRBV7-3|TRBJ2-3
TGTGCCAGCAGCTCATCCGGGACCTATCCCCCAGATACGCAGTATTTT
CASSSSGTYPPDTQYF
>-|-|TRBV11-3|TRBJ1-2
TGTGCCAGCAGCCCGAGTGACTATGGCTACACCTTC
CASSPSDYGYTF
>-|few|TRBV5-6|TRBJ2-7
TGTGCCAGCAGCGGGGCCTACGAGCAGTACTTC
CASSGAYEQYF
>-|-|TRBV7-2|TRBJ2-1
TGTGCCAGCAGCTTAGTTTCAGGGGACAATGAGCAGTTCTTC
CASSLVSGDNEQFF
>TRBD2|few|TRBV11-2|TRBJ2-7
TGTGCCAGCAGCTTATTTAGCGGGGGGGCCTACGAGCAGTACTTC
CASSLFSGGAYEQYF
>TRBD1|-|TRBV7-2|TRBJ2-7
TGTGCCAGCAGCCCGACGACCGGGACAGGGTCCTACGAGCAGTACTTC
CASSPTTGTGSYEQYF
>-|-|TRBV4-1|TRBJ1-2
TGCGCCAGCAGCCATGGAGATGATCGGGGGGGCTACACCTTC
CASSHGDDRGGYTF
>-|few|TRBV15|TRBJ2-3
TGTGCCACCAGCAGAGTTAAAGGCGATACGCAGTATTTT
CATSRVKGDTQYF
>-|once|TRBV7-7|TRBJ2-6
TGTGCCAGCAGCTTAGCCACTAAGTGCCACAAGTCGGGCCAACGTCTGACTTTC
CASSLATKCHKSGQRLTF
>-|medium-sized|TRBV18|TRBJ2-7
TGTGCCAGCTCTCAATCTTTTTTCAGGGGCCAAGAGCAGTACTTC
CASSQSFFRGQEQYF
>-|-|TRBV7-2|TRBJ2-3
TGTGCCAGCAGCTTACTTGGGAGTAGCACAGATACGCAGTATTTT
CASSLLGSSTDTQYF
>TRBD1|medium-sized|TRBV5-1|TRBJ1-3
TGCGCCAGCAGCTTGGGACAGGGGGTTGGAAACACCATATATTTT
CASSLGQGVGNTIYF
>-|-|TRBV11-2|TRBJ1-4
TGTGCCAGCAGCTTACAAGTCACAACTAATGAAAAACTGTTTTTT
CASSLQVTTNEKLFF
>TRBD2|medium-sized|TRBV10-3|TRBJ2-7
TGTGCCATCAGTAGCGGGGGGGCTTACGAGCAGTACTTC
CAISSGGAYEQYF
>TRBD2|medium-sized|TRBV10-1|TRBJ2-1
TGCGCCAGCAGTGACGCGGGGGGGCCTGATGAGCAGTTCTTC
CASSDAGGPDEQFF
>TRBD1|-|TRBV4-3|TRBJ1-2
TGCGCCAGCAGCCAGGGTCTCGACAGGGGGGGCTATGGCTACACCTTC
CASSQGLDRGGYGYTF
>-|large|TRBV18|TRBJ1-1
TGTGCCAGCTCACCGGGACAGAACACTGAAGCTTTCTTT
CASSPGQNTEAFF
>TRBD2|-|TRBV14|TRBJ2-7
TGTGCCAGCAGCCGGGGACTAGCGGGGGGTACTACCTACGAGCAGTACTTC
CASSRGLAGGTTYEQYF
>TRBD2|few|TRBV11-3|TRBJ2-5
TGTGCCAGCAGCTTAGTCTTAGCGGGGGGGCCTCACCAAGAGACCCAGTACTTC
CASSLVLAGGPHQETQYF
>-|-|TRBV19|TRBJ1-2
TGTGCCACTTATGCTAACTATGGCTACACCTTC
CATYANYGYTF
>TRBD1|-|TRBV6-6|TRBJ1-2
TGTGCCAGCAGTTACTCAACCGGGACAGATGGCTACACCTTC
CASSYSTGTDGYTF
>-|-|TRBV11-1|TRBJ2-7
TGTGCCAGCAGCCAGGACAGTGACTACTACGAGCAGTACTTC
CASSQDSDYYEQYF
>-|-|TRBV21-1|TRBJ2-7
TGTGCCAGCACCTACGAGCAGTACTTC
CASTYEQYF
>TRBD1|few|TRBV10-1|TRBJ2-7
TGCGCCATCAAGAGGGACAGGGCTATGTACGAGCAGTACTTC
CAIKRDRAMYEQYF
>-|-|TRBV9|TRBJ1-2
TGTGCCAGCAGCGTAGTCGCAGGGATCTATGGCTACACCTTC
CASSVVAGIYGYTF
>TRBD1|-|TRBV7-8|TRBJ2-3
TGTGCCAGCAGCTACCGACAGGGGGGTTTCACAGATACGCAGTATTTT
CASSYRQGGFTDTQYF
>TRBD2|few|TRBV6-5|TRBJ2-7
TGTGCCATCAGCCCTAGCGGGGCGACCTACGAGCAGTACTTC
CAISPSGATYEQYF
>-|few|TRBV11-2|TRBJ2-5
TGTGCCAGCAGCTTAGGTCTCCAAGAGACCCAGTACTTC
CASSLGLQETQYF
>-|-|TRBV19|TRBJ1-5
TGTGCCAGTAGTCCTGACCGCGTGGGCAATCAGCCCCAGCATTTT
CASSPDRVGNQPQHF
>TRBD2|-|TRBV7-9|TRBJ2-7
TGTGCCAGCAGCTTAGGGCTAGCGGGGGCCTTCTCCTACGAGCAGTACTTC
CASSLGLAGAFSYEQYF
>TRBD2|few|TRBV10-1|TRBJ2-2
TGCGCCAGCGGTGCTAGCGGGGGGGCCCCCGGGGAGCTGTTTTTT
CASGASGGAPGELFF
>-|few|TRBV11-2|TRBJ2-6
TGTGCCAGCAGCTTTACCCAGGGCTCCGGGGCCAACGTCCTGACTTTC
CASSFTQGSGANVLTF
>TRBD2|large|TRBV6-5|TRBJ2-7
TGTGCCAGCAGTTTACTAGCGGGCTCCTACGAGCAGTACTTC
CASSLLAGSYEQYF
>TRBD2|-|TRBV5-1|TRBJ2-1
TGCGCCAGCAGCTGGGGGAGACTAGCGGGGGGGAGCTCCTACAATGAGCAGTTCTTC
CASSWGRLAGGSSYNEQFF
>-|large|TRBV19|TRBJ1-6
TGTGCCAGTAGAGGAGTGGGCAGCTCCTATAATTCACCCCTCCACTTT
CASRGVGSSYNSPLHF
>-|-|TRBV28|TRBJ1-5
TGTGCCAGCAGTTTATTGTCAGGGGCTGGGGGTAGCAATCAGCCCCAGCATTTT
CASSLLSGAGGSNQPQHF